Shown below are 2 T cell receptor beta chains from a single sample sequenced in a study of pediatric ulcerative colitis (dated by TCRdb to about 2019). The library was obtained by the immunoSEQ multiplex PCR assay. The table was pulled from immuneACCESS by TCRdb, which kept in-frame rearrangements only. Such tables lose some clones; where checked, under half of the loss comes from unresolved V genes, and the rest has no known cause. The sample has tens of thousands of clones on record, roughly 72% of them singletons. The ten largest clones represent 0.65% to 0.95% of the sample. During colonoscopy, one to two rectal pinch biopsies were obtained for research purposes. Sequenced material: gut tissue. The receptors derive from a boy younger than 18 with moderate ulcerative colitis.

The rearrangement joins TRBV11-2 to TRBJ1-2; D is possibly TRBD1 (5 bases). Germline V gene lookup returns CDR1 SGHAT and CDR2 FQNNGV. The CDR3 loop spans 16 amino acids. V shed 5 bases and J shed 8 bases, with 24 bases lying between them. CDR3 sequence (DNA): TGTGCCAGCAGCCCCCTGACGTTCCCAGGGTCGCAAGGCTACACCTTC. Its translation is CASSPLTFPGSQGYTF.

The V gene is TRBV4-2, the J gene TRBJ2-5; 7 bases match TRBD2. The CDR3 sequence is 15 residues long. V gave up 0 bases and J gave up 3 bases; unmatched junction bases: 4. CDR1 is LGHNA and CDR2 is YNFKEQ in the germline V gene. The CDR3 coding sequence is TGTGCCAGCAGCCAAGATAGGGCGGGGGAAGAGACCCAGTACTTC. It yields the protein CASSQDRAGEETQYF.